This record looks at one TCR beta chain sequence and its context. Assay used: immunoSEQ multiplex PCR; TCRdb lists only in-frame clones, some missing. Found here are 300,000 to 350,000 clones, roughly 87% of them singletons; the top ten hold approximately 0.93%. This sample was taken from a study of blood T cell repertoires in COVID-19. This CDR3 is 13 amino acids long. Trimming took off 3 bases at V and 3 bases at J, with 11 bases between the two ends. Germline assignment: CDR1 GTSNPN and CDR2 SVGIG (reference sequence). This sequence originates from a woman aged 25 to 39 who had recovered from COVID-19. This chain uses TRBV30 with TRBJ1-1, with D unresolved. What was sequenced was PBMCs or T cells enriched from blood (not recorded which). In DNA form, the CDR3 reads TGTGCCTGGAGGGATAACCGGGACACTGAAGCTTTCTTT. Amino acid sequence: CAWRDNRDTEAFF.